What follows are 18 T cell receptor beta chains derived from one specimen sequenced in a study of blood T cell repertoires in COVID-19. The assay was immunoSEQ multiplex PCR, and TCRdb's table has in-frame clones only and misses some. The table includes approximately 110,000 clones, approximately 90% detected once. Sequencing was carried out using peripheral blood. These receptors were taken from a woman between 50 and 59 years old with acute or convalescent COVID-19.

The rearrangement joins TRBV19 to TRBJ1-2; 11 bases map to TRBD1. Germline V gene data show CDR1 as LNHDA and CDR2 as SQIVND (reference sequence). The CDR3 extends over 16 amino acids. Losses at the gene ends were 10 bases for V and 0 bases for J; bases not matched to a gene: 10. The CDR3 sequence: CATAPGQGGSNYGYTF. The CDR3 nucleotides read TGTGCCACCGCTCCGGGACAGGGGGGGTCTAACTATGGCTACACCTTC.

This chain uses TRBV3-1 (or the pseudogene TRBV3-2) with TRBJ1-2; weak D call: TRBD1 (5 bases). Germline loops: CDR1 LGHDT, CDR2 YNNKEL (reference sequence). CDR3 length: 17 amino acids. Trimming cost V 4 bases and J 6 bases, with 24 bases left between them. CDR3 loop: CASSPRGLTAGKHGYTF. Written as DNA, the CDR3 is TGTGCCAGCAGCCCAAGGGGATTAACCGCAGGGAAACATGGCTACACCTTC.

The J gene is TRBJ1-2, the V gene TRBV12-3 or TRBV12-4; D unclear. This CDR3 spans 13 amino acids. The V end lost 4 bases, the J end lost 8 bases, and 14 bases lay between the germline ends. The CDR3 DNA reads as TGTGCCAGCAGTTCAGAGGGCGCGGGGGGCTACACCTTC. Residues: CASSSEGAGGYTF.

CDR3 DNA sequence: TGTGCCTGGAGCCCCGGACACGCCAATCAGCCCCAGCATTTT. The encoded protein is CAWSPGHANQPQHF. V usage is TRBV30 and J usage is TRBJ1-5; TRBD1 might be the D (5 bases). V lost 3 bases to trimming and J lost 3 bases, with 12 bases between them. This CDR3 region has 14 residues. CDR1 is GTSNPN, CDR2 SVGIG, per germline (reference sequence).

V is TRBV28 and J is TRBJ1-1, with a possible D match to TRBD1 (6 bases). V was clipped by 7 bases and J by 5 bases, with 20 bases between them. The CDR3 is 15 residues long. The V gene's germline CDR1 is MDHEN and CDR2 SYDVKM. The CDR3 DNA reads TGTGCCAGCACCAAACAGGGCAGGATGAGTACTGAAGCTTTCTTT. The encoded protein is CASTKQGRMSTEAFF.

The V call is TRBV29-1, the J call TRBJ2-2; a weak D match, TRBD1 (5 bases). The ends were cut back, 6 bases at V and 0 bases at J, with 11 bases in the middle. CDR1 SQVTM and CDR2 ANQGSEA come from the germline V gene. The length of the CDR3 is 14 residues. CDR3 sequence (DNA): TGCAGCGTCAGGGTGGGTGCGAACACCGGGGAGCTGTTTTTT. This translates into CSVRVGANTGELFF.

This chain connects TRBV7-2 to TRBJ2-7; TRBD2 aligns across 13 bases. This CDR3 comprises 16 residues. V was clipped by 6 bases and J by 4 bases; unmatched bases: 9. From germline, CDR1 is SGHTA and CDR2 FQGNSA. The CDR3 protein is CASRRTSGSPGYEQYF. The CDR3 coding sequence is TGTGCCAGCAGAAGGACTAGCGGGAGCCCCGGGTACGAGCAGTACTTC.

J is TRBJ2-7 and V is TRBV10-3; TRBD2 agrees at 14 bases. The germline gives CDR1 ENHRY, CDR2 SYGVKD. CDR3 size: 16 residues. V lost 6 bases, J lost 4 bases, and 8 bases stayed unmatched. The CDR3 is CAISPGTSGSRYEQYF. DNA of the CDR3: TGTGCCATCAGCCCAGGGACTAGCGGGAGTCGGTACGAGCAGTACTTC.

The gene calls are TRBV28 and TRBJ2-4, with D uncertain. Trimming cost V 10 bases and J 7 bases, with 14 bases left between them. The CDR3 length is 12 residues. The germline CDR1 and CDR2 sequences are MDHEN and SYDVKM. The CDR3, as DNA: TGTGCCACCACGACCCAGGTGAACATTCAGTACTTC. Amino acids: CATTTQVNIQYF.

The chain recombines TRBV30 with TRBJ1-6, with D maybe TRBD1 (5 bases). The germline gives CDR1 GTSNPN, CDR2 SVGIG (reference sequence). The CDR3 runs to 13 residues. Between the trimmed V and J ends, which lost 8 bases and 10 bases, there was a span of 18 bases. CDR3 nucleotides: TGTGCCATGGCGGGGACCGGTCAATCACCCCTCCACTTT. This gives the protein CAMAGTGQSPLHF.

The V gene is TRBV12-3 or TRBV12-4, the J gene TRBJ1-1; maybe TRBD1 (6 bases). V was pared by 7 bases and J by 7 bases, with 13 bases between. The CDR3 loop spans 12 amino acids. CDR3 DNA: TGTGCCAGCACCATTACAGGGTTTGAAGCTTTCTTT. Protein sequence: CASTITGFEAFF.

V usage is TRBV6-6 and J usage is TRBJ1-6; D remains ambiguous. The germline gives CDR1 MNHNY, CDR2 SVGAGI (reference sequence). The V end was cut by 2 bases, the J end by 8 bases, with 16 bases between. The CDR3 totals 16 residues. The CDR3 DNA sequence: TGTGCCAGCAGTTACCTTCTATCGACCGGGGATTCACCCCTCCACTTT. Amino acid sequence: CASSYLLSTGDSPLHF.

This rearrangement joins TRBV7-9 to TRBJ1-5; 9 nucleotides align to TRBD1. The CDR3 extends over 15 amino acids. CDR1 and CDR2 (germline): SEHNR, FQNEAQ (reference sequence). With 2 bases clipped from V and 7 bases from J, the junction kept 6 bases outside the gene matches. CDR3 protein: CASSLSTQGAQPQHF. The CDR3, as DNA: TGTGCCAGCAGCTTATCTACACAGGGGGCCCAGCCCCAGCATTTT.

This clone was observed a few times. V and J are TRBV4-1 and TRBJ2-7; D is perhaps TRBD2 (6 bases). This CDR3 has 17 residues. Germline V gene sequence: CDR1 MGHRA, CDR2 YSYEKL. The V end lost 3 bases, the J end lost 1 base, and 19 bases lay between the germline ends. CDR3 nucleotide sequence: TGCGCCAGCAGCCAGATCGACCTGGGACTTCGTTCCTACGAGCAGTACTTC. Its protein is CASSQIDLGLRSYEQYF.

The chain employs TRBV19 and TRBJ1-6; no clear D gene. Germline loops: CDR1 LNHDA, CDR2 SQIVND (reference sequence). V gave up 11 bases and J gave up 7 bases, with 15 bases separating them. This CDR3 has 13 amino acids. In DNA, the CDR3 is TGTGCCTGCAGGAGGGCAGAAAATTCACCCCTCCACTTT. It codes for CACRRAENSPLHF.

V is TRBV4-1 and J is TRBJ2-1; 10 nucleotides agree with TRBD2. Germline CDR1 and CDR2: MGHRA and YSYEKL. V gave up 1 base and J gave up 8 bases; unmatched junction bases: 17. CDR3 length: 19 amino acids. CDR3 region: CASSQASGGAIGSTDEQFF. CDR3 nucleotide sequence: TGCGCCAGCAGCCAAGCCAGCGGGGGGGCTATCGGGAGTACTGATGAGCAGTTCTTC.

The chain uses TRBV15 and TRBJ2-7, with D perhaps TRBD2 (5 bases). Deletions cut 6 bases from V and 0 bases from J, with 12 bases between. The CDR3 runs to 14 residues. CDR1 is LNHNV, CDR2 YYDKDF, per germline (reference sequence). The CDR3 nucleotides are TGTGCCACCAGGTCCGGGGTCGGCTCCTACGAGCAGTACTTC. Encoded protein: CATRSGVGSYEQYF.

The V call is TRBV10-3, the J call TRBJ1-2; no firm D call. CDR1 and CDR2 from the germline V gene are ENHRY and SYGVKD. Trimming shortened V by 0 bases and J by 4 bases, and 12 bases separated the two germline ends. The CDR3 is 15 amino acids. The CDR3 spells CAISESTEAPYGYTF. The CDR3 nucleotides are TGTGCCATCAGTGAGTCAACCGAGGCTCCCTATGGCTACACCTTC.